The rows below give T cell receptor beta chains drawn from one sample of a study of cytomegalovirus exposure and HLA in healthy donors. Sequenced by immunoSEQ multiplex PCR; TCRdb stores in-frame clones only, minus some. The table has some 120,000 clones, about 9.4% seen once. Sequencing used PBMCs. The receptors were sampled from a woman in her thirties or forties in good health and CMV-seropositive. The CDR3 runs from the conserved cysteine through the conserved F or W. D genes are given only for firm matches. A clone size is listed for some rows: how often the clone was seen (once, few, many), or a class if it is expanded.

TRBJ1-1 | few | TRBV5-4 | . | TGTGCCAGCAGCCCCACGCAGGGGCAGAACACTGAAGCTTTCTTT | CASSPTQGQNTEAFF
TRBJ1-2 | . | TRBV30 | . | TGTGCCTGGAGTGGTCGCGGGGTACACCATGGCTACACCTTC | CAWSGRGVHHGYTF
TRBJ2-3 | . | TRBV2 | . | TGTGCCAGCAGTGAATTGTTTGGGGGAGGCGATACGCAGTATTTT | CASSELFGGGDTQYF
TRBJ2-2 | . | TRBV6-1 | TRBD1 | TGTGCCAGCAGTGTACAGGGGGCAGATACCGGGGAGCTGTTTTTT | CASSVQGADTGELFF
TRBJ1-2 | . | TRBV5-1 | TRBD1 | TGCGCCAGCAGCCCCCAATTAGGGGGCGCGAGGTTAAGCTACACCTTC | CASSPQLGGARLSYTF
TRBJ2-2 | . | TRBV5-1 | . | TGCGCCAGCAGCTTGGGCGGGGCGAACACCGGGGAGCTGTTTTTT | CASSLGGANTGELFF
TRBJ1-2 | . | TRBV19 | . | TGTGCCAGTACCCCAGGGGCGGCTGGCTACACCTTC | CASTPGAAGYTF
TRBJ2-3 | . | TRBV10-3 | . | TGTGCCATCAGCCCCGACAGGTCTACCACAGATACGCAGTATTTT | CAISPDRSTTDTQYF
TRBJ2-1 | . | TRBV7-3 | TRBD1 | TGTGCCAGCAGCTTAGGGACAGGGGGCAACTACAATGAGCAGTTCTTC | CASSLGTGGNYNEQFF
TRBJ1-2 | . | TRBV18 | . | TGTGCCAGCTCAACAGCTAACTATGGCTACACCTTC | CASSTANYGYTF
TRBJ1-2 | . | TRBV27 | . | TGTGCCAGCAGTTTCTGGGCCGGGGAGGGCTACACCTTC | CASSFWAGEGYTF
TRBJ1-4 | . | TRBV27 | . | TGTGCCAGCAGTTTCGGGTCAGGGGTTGAAAAACTGTTTTTT | CASSFGSGVEKLFF
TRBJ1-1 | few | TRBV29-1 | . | TGCAGCGCCGGGGATCCTGTGGCTTTCTTT | CSAGDPVAFF
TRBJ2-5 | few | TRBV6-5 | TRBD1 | TGTGCCAGCAGTTATGGGGGACAGCAAGAGACCCAGTACTTC | CASSYGGQQETQYF
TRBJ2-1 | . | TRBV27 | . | TGTGCCAGCAGTTTACGGGCAGGGGTAGGGAATGAGCAGTTCTTC | CASSLRAGVGNEQFF
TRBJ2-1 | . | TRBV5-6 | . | TGTGCCAGCAGCTTGCCCCCTGCCGGGTACTACAATGAGCAGTTCTTC | CASSLPPAGYYNEQFF
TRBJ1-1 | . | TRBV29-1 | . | TGCAGCGTAGGCAGGGGAGAGGCTGAAGCTTTCTTT | CSVGRGEAEAFF
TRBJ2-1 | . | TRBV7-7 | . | TGTGCCAGCAGCTTAGATTTGGGGGACACGGGTGAGCAGTTCTTC | CASSLDLGDTGEQFF
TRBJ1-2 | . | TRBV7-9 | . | TGTGCCAGCAGCCCAGGGGCAGGTGGCTACACCTTC | CASSPGAGGYTF
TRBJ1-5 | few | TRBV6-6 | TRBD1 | TGTGCCAGCAGCCAAACAGGGGGCTCAAATCAGCCCCAGCATTTT | CASSQTGGSNQPQHF
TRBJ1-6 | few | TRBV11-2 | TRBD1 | TGTGCCAGCAGCCTCGGACAGGGCTATAATTCACCCCTCCACTTT | CASSLGQGYNSPLHF
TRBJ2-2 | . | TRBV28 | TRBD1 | TGTGCCAGCAGTTCCCCCCCGGGACAGCTTCTTAACACCGGGGAGCTGTTTTTT | CASSSPPGQLLNTGELFF
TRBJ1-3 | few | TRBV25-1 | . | TGTGCCAGCAGTGAAGCGGGGGATCTTGGAAACACCATATATTTT | CASSEAGDLGNTIYF
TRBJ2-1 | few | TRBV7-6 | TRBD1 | TGTGCCAGCTCTTCCGGGACAGGGTACAATGAGCAGTTCTTC | CASSSGTGYNEQFF
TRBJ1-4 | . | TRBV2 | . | TGTGCCAGCAGTGAAGAAAGGGGGGAAAAACTGTTTTTT | CASSEERGEKLFF
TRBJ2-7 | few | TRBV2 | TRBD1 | TGTGCCAGCAGTGAAAGGGGGCCCATCTACGAGCAGTACTTC | CASSERGPIYEQYF
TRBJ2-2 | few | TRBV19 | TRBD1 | TGTGCCAGTAGTGAAGGGGGCTCCGGGGAGCTGTTTTTT | CASSEGGSGELFF
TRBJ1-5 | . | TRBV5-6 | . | TGTGCCAGCAGCTTGAGAAGGGGACGGGGGGATCAGCCCCAGCATTTT | CASSLRRGRGDQPQHF
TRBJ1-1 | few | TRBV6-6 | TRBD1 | TGTGCCAGCAGGCCCTTTCAGGGGGTAACTGAAGCTTTCTTT | CASRPFQGVTEAFF
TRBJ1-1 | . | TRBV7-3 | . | TGTGCCAGCAGCTCCTCAGGGCAGGGGAACACTGAAGCTTTCTTT | CASSSSGQGNTEAFF
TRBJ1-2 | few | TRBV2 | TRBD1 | TGTGCCAGCAGAACAACAGGGGGCTCCTCCGGCTACACCTTC | CASRTTGGSSGYTF
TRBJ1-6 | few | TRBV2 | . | TGTGCCAGCAGCGAGGGAGGGGCCGTGGGGGCCCTCCACTTT | CASSEGGAVGALHF
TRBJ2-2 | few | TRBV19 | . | TGTGCCAGTAGTTCCAGGGCCGGGGAGCTGTTTTTT | CASSSRAGELFF
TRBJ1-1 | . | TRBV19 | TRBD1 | TGTGCCAGTAGCGGGACAGGGCAGGCTGAAGCTTTCTTT | CASSGTGQAEAFF
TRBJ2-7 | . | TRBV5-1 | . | TGCGCCAGCAGCCCCCGGGATGGGAACGAGCAGTACTTC | CASSPRDGNEQYF
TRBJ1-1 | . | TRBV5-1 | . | TGCGCCAGCAGCAGGGACTCCGGGACCACTGAAGCTTTCTTT | CASSRDSGTTEAFF
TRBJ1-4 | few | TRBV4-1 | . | TGCGCCAGCAGCCAAGAACCAGGGTTTAATGAAAAACTGTTTTTT | CASSQEPGFNEKLFF
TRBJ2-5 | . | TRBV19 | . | TGTGCCAGCTTCAACAGGGAGAAAGAGACCCAGTACTTC | CASFNREKETQYF
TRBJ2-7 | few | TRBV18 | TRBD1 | TGTGCCAGCTCACCCGGGACAGGGGTCTACGAGCAGTACTTC | CASSPGTGVYEQYF
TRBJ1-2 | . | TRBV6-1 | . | TGTGCCAGCACATCGGGGGGTGGCTACACCTTC | CASTSGGGYTF
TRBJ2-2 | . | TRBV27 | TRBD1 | TGTGCCAGCAGTTGGGGACAGACGCTCACCGGGGAGCTGTTTTTT | CASSWGQTLTGELFF
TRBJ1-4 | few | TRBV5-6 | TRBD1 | TGTGCCAGCAGCTCGTACGGGACAGGGAATGAAAAACTGTTTTTT | CASSSYGTGNEKLFF
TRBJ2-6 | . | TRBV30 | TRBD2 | TGTGCCTGGAACCGGGGGGGGTCTGGGGCCAACGTCCTGACTTTC | CAWNRGGSGANVLTF
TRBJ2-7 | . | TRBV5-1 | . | TGCGCCAGCAGCTTGGAGGGACATAGCTCCTACGAGCAGTACTTC | CASSLEGHSSYEQYF
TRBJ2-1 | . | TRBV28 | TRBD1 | TGTGCCAGCACCCGAAGGGACAGGGGGCGGAAAGTGTCCTACAATGAGCAGTTCTTC | CASTRRDRGRKVSYNEQFF